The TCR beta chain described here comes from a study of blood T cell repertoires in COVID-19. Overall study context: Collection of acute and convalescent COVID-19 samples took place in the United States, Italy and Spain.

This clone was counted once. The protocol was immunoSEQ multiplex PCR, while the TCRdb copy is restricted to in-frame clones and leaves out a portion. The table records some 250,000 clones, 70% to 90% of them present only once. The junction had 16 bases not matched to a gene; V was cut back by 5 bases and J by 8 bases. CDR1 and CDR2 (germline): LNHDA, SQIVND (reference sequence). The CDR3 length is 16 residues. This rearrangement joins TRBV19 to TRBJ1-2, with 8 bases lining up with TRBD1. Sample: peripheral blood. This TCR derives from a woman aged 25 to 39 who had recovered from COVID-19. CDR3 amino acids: CASSPQVGTGRGGYTF. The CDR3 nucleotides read TGTGCCAGTAGTCCCCAGGTCGGGACAGGCCGCGGAGGCTACACCTTC.